This TCR beta chain originates from a study of blood T cell repertoires in COVID-19. Study details: Spain, Italy and the United States supplied samples that represented acute and convalescent COVID-19.

Clones were sequenced by immunoSEQ multiplex PCR, and TCRdb holds only the in-frame ones, with some missing. The sample yields around 150,000 clones, approximately 83% seen once. The table lists this clone with a count of one. V trimming: 7 bases; J trimming: 10 bases; junction bases outside the gene matches: 8. Germline CDR1 reads SGHVS; CDR2 reads FQNEAQ. The CDR3 has 13 residues. The chain combines TRBV7-8 with TRBJ1-4, with TRBD1 matching 8 bases. This receptor was identified in a man between 60 and 75 years old with acute or convalescent COVID-19. The sample comprised peripheral blood. The CDR3 here is CASTLTGEGKLFF. For the CDR3, the DNA is TGTGCCAGCACCCTGACAGGGGAGGGAAAACTGTTTTTT. Looking up the rest from reference TRBV7-8 and TRBJ1-4 gives the full variable domain: GAGVSQSPRYKVAKRGQDVALRCDPISGHVSLFWYQQALGQGPEFLTYFQNEAQLDKSGLPSDRFFAERPEGSVSTLKIQRTQQEDSAVYLCASTLTGEGKLFFGSGTQLSVL.